One and the same sample provided the 27 T cell receptor beta chains below, sequenced in a study of immune cell composition in non-small cell lung cancer. Clones were sequenced by immunoSEQ multiplex PCR, and TCRdb holds only the in-frame ones, with some missing. Of 14,000 to 15,000 clones listed, roughly 69% are singletons. Sequencing was carried out using lung tumor tissue. These receptors all come from a human donor with non-small cell lung cancer.

The rearrangement uses TRBV27 and TRBJ1-2; unclear D gene. Between the trimmed V and J ends, which lost 3 bases and 7 bases, there was a span of 12 bases. Germline assignment: CDR1 MNHEY and CDR2 SMNVEV (reference sequence). This CDR3 region has 13 residues. The CDR3 region is CASSFGALTGYTF. The CDR3 coding sequence is TGTGCCAGCAGTTTCGGAGCCCTCACTGGCTACACCTTC.

The rearrangement links TRBV9 to TRBJ1-4; D gene uncertain. The CDR3 is 13 residues long. Germline values: CDR1 SGDLS, CDR2 YYNGEE. The ends were cut back, 2 bases at V and 4 bases at J, with 6 bases in the middle. DNA for the CDR3: TGTGCCAGCAGCGTGAGTCATAATGAAAAACTGTTTTTT. As protein: CASSVSHNEKLFF.

The CDR3 nucleotides are TGTGCCAGCAGCTTGGGGGGGGGTAATGAAAAACTGTTTTTT. As protein: CASSLGGGNEKLFF. The rearrangement uses TRBV7-9 and TRBJ1-4, with D possibly being TRBD1 (5 bases). The germline CDR1 and CDR2 sequences are SEHNR and FQNEAQ (reference sequence). This CDR3 spans 14 amino acids. V lost 3 bases, J lost 4 bases, and 9 bases lay in between.

V is TRBV6-5 and J is TRBJ2-7; D unclear. Trimming took off 2 bases at V and 0 bases at J, with 11 bases between the two ends. The germline V gene encodes CDR1 MNHEY and CDR2 SVGAGI. There are 15 residues in the CDR3. The CDR3 here is CASSYLDEDSYEQYF. The CDR3 nucleotides are TGTGCCAGCAGTTACCTTGATGAGGACTCCTACGAGCAGTACTTC.

Written as DNA, the CDR3 is TGTGCCAGCAGTGTTTCACAGGGGCAGCCCCAGCATTTT. Its protein product is CASSVSQGQPQHF. The V gene is TRBV2, the J gene TRBJ1-5; TRBD1 matches at 7 bases. The CDR3 runs to 13 residues. V lost 4 bases, J lost 7 bases, and 4 bases stayed unmatched. CDR1 and CDR2 (germline): SNHLY, FYNNEI. Full variable domain (missing parts from reference TRBV2 and TRBJ1-5): EPEVTQTPSHQVTQMGQEVILRCVPISNHLYFYWYRQILGQKVEFLVSFYNNEISEKSEIFDDQFSVERPDGSNFTLKIRSTKLEDSAMYFCASSVSQGQPQHFGDGTRLSIL.

The V and J genes are TRBV2 and TRBJ1-6; TRBD1 is a possible D gene (6 bases). The CDR3 is 16 residues long. Trimming pared 6 bases from V and 4 bases from J, leaving 16 bases between. Germline values: CDR1 SNHLY, CDR2 FYNNEI. CDR3 region: CASSPSATGYNSPLHF. DNA of the CDR3: TGTGCCAGCAGCCCAAGCGCGACAGGATATAATTCACCCCTCCACTTT.

V usage is TRBV5-5 and J usage is TRBJ2-3; 7 nucleotides agree with TRBD1. Germline V gives CDR1 SGHKS, CDR2 YYEKEE (reference sequence). The CDR3 sequence is 19 residues long. J gave up 0 bases and V 2 bases, and 15 bases lay outside the gene matches. This chain's CDR3 is CASSLGAPGTVPSTDTQYF. CDR3 nucleotide sequence: TGTGCCAGCAGCTTAGGCGCCCCCGGGACAGTACCTAGCACAGATACGCAGTATTTT.

V is TRBV6-1 and J is TRBJ2-3; TRBD1 matches at 11 bases. CDR3 size: 16 residues. Germline-derived CDR1 and CDR2 are MNHNS and SASEGT. V was pared by 2 bases and J by 6 bases, with 7 bases of the junction left unmatched. This CDR3 is CASSESPGQGADTQYF. As DNA, the CDR3 is TGTGCCAGCAGTGAATCCCCCGGACAGGGGGCTGATACGCAGTATTTT.

This chain joins TRBV10-1 and TRBJ1-1; 8 bases align to TRBD1. Per the germline V gene, CDR1 is WNHNN and CDR2 is SYGVQD (reference sequence). Trimming at V came to 2 bases and at J to 5 bases, leaving 4 bases not matched to a gene. The CDR3 runs to 14 residues. The CDR3 coding sequence is TGCGCCAGCAGTGAGACAGGGGGGAAGACTGAAGCTTTCTTT. Translating gives CASSETGGKTEAFF.

The chain joins TRBV18 to TRBJ1-4, with TRBD1 as a possible D gene (6 bases). There are 16 residues in the CDR3. With 2 bases removed from V and 3 bases from J, the gap between germline ends came to 13 bases. The V gene's germline CDR1 is KGHSH and CDR2 LQKENI. CDR3 amino acids: CASSPSRRGSNEKLFF. The CDR3 bases are TGTGCCAGCTCACCAAGTCGAAGGGGGTCTAATGAAAAACTGTTTTTT.

V gene TRBV5-1 combines with J gene TRBJ2-2; tentative D call: TRBD1 (7 bases). The ends were cut back, 4 bases at V and 4 bases at J, with 20 bases in the middle. Germline CDR1 and CDR2: SGHRS and YFSETQ. This CDR3 spans 17 amino acids. The CDR3 loop is CASSLPGGGISTGELFF. CDR3 sequence (DNA): TGCGCCAGCAGCCTACCTGGAGGGGGCATCAGCACCGGGGAGCTGTTTTTT.

The chain is built from TRBV6-1 and TRBJ1-5, with D perhaps matching TRBD1 (6 bases). The CDR3 spans 13 residues. V was clipped by 8 bases and J by 6 bases, with 14 bases between them. The germline V gene has CDR1 MNHNS and CDR2 SASEGT. The CDR3 is CASRLGASQPQHF. DNA of the CDR3: TGTGCCAGCCGGCTGGGGGCGAGTCAGCCCCAGCATTTT.

The rearrangement joins TRBV10-1 to TRBJ2-3, with TRBD2 matching 8 bases. The CDR3 is 15 residues long. The germline CDR1 and CDR2 sequences are WNHNN and SYGVQD (reference sequence). The V gene end was trimmed by 6 bases and the J gene end by 0 bases; junction bases not matched to a gene: 5. The CDR3 reads CASSTSGGSTDTQYF. CDR3 sequence (DNA): TGCGCCAGCAGCACCAGCGGGGGAAGCACAGATACGCAGTATTTT.

The V gene is TRBV28, the J gene TRBJ2-1, with 13 positions matching TRBD2. Germline loops: CDR1 MDHEN, CDR2 SYDVKM. V was pared by 5 bases and J by 6 bases, with 4 bases of the junction left unmatched. This CDR3 has 15 amino acids. CDR3 DNA: TGTGCCAGCAGTGTGACTAGCGGGGGGCCCAATGAGCAGTTCTTC. It translates to CASSVTSGGPNEQFF.

This rearrangement joins TRBV10-3 to TRBJ1-5; D possibly corresponds to TRBD1 (6 bases). From germline, CDR1 is ENHRY and CDR2 SYGVKD. V was trimmed by 0 bases and J by 1 base, leaving 19 bases between them. This CDR3 has 19 residues. DNA of the CDR3: TGTGCCATCAGTGAGTCCTTGTCAGGGGCTGAGGGCAGCAATCAGCCCCAGCATTTT. Protein: CAISESLSGAEGSNQPQHF.

The CDR3: CASRAGVINEQYF. The CDR3 region has the DNA TGTGCCAGCCGGGCAGGGGTTATCAACGAGCAGTACTTC. The chain carries TRBV2 and TRBJ2-7; TRBD1 might be the D (6 bases). Trimming removed 8 bases from V and 5 bases from J, with 16 bases in between. The CDR3 is 13 amino acids. CDR1 is SNHLY, CDR2 FYNNEI, per germline.

This clone was observed a few times. V and J are TRBV2 and TRBJ1-5, with D possibly matching TRBD1 (6 bases). V lost 6 bases and J 5 bases, leaving 17 bases between the germline ends. In germline, CDR1 is SNHLY, CDR2 FYNNEI. The CDR3 spans 15 residues. The CDR3 is CASRDDGAGDQPQHF. CDR3 DNA: TGTGCCAGCAGGGATGATGGAGCAGGGGATCAGCCCCAGCATTTT.

The V call is TRBV29-1, the J call TRBJ2-3; 7 bases are shared with TRBD2. CDR1 and CDR2 from the germline V gene are SQVTM and ANQGSEA. V dropped 7 bases and J dropped 2; count of bases not matched to a gene: 9. The CDR3 sequence is 14 residues long. This chain's CDR3 is CSAEAGINTDTQYF. The CDR3 region has the DNA TGCAGCGCCGAAGCGGGAATCAACACAGATACGCAGTATTTT.

This sequence joins TRBV5-5 and TRBJ2-7, with D possibly TRBD1 on 6 matching bases. CDR1 and CDR2 (germline): SGHKS, YYEKEE (reference sequence). The CDR3 runs 14 residues. V lost 4 bases and J 1 base, leaving 12 bases between the germline ends. The CDR3 is CASSPKGGSYEQYF. CDR3 coding DNA: TGTGCCAGCAGCCCGAAAGGGGGATCCTACGAGCAGTACTTC.

The chain carries TRBV9 and TRBJ2-1; 8 nucleotides match TRBD2. The V segment lost 0 bases and the J segment 7 bases; nucleotides outside the gene matches: 12. Germline CDR1 and CDR2: SGDLS and YYNGEE. The CDR3 loop spans 17 amino acids. CDR3 sequence reads: CASSVELVFAGGNEQFF. CDR3 nucleotides: TGTGCCAGCAGCGTAGAATTGGTGTTTGCGGGGGGAAATGAGCAGTTCTTC. The whole variable domain, filled in from reference TRBV9 and TRBJ2-1, reads DSGVTQTPKHLITATGQRVTLRCSPRSGDLSVYWYQQSLDQGLQFLIQYYNGEERAKGNILERFSAQQFPDLHSELNLSSLELGDSALYFCASSVELVFAGGNEQFFGPGTRLTVL.

The chain is built from TRBV13 and TRBJ2-3; D is undetermined. Between the trimmed V and J ends, which lost 4 bases and 0 bases, there was a span of 11 bases. Germline CDR1 and CDR2: PRHDT and FYEKMQ (reference sequence). The CDR3 spans 15 residues. CDR3 DNA sequence: TGTGCCAGCAGCTCACATAAGACTAGCACAGATACGCAGTATTTT. Protein product: CASSSHKTSTDTQYF.

As concerns this clone: A much larger clone sits a single nucleotide away, making a read error possible. The V and J genes are TRBV7-2 and TRBJ2-7; 9 bases map to TRBD1. The germline CDR1 and CDR2 sequences are SGHTA and FQGNSA. This CDR3 has 14 amino acids. V shed 5 bases and J 5 bases; nucleotides not matched to a gene: 7. The DNA of the CDR3 is TGTGCCAGCAGCCAGGGACAGGGTCCCGACGAGCAGTACTTC. Protein product: CASSQGQGPDEQYF.

This clone was picked up a small number of times. This chain connects TRBV28 to TRBJ1-5; TRBD1 might be the D (6 bases). Germline CDR1 and CDR2: MDHEN and SYDVKM. Trimming left V 7 bases short and J 3 bases short, with 10 bases between. The CDR3 runs 13 residues. This CDR3 is CASKTGNNQPQHF. For the CDR3, the DNA is TGTGCCAGCAAAACAGGGAACAATCAGCCCCAGCATTTT.

This chain connects TRBV7-2 to TRBJ2-7, with 13 nucleotides matching TRBD2. V was clipped by 3 bases and J by 6 bases; unmatched bases: 8. The CDR3 contains 16 residues. Looked up from germline, CDR1 is SGHTA and CDR2 is FQGNSA. The CDR3 DNA reads TGTGCCAGCAGCTTCCGGACTAGCGGGGGTCTCATCGAGCAGTACTTC. Its translation: CASSFRTSGGLIEQYF.

The J gene is TRBJ1-2, the V gene TRBV9; D remains unclear. The V gene lost 6 bases and the J gene lost 4 bases, with 16 bases spanning the gap. Looked up from germline, CDR1 is SGDLS and CDR2 is YYNGEE. The CDR3 covers 14 residues. DNA of the CDR3: TGTGCCAGCACTAACGAGGCTGTACCCTATGGCTACACCTTC. Amino acid sequence: CASTNEAVPYGYTF.

The chain has TRBV7-2 and TRBJ2-3; 7 nucleotides match TRBD2. The J segment lost 4 bases and the V segment lost 1 base, leaving 2 bases of the junction unmatched. The CDR3 has 14 amino acids. Per germline, CDR1 SGHTA and CDR2 FQGNSA. The CDR3 is CASSLGTSPDTQYF. CDR3 in DNA: TGTGCCAGCAGCTTAGGGACTAGTCCAGATACGCAGTATTTT.

The chain carries TRBV5-1 and TRBJ1-2, with a tentative D call TRBD1 (6 bases). This CDR3 is built from 15 residues. Germline assignment: CDR1 SGHRS and CDR2 YFSETQ. Trimming removed 0 bases from V and 8 bases from J, with 17 bases in between. DNA of the CDR3: TGCGCCAGCAGCTTGGGGGGGGGCCGGGAGCGAGGCTACACCTTC. It is translated as CASSLGGGRERGYTF.